A single sample is the source of the 9 T cell receptor beta chains below, sequenced in a study of blood T cell repertoires in COVID-19. Some clones are missing from TCRdb's copy, which holds only in-frame ones; the method was immunoSEQ multiplex PCR. The data contain hundreds of thousands of clones, more than 75% of them singletons. The sample taken for sequencing was peripheral blood. Every receptor here comes from a woman between 50 and 59 years old with COVID-19, enrolled during active disease.

This chain uses TRBV14 with TRBJ2-2, with D possibly TRBD1 on 6 matching bases. This CDR3 spans 15 amino acids. V lost 2 bases, J lost 5 bases, and 12 bases lay in between. Germline CDR1 SGHDN, CDR2 FVKESK. The CDR3, as DNA: TGTGCCAGCAGCCAAAACGCCAGGGGTACCGGGGAGCTGTTTTTT. Translation: CASSQNARGTGELFF.

V usage is TRBV24-1 and J usage is TRBJ1-2, with 7 positions matching TRBD1. The V segment lost 7 bases and the J segment 3 bases; nucleotides outside the gene matches: 7. The CDR3 contains 14 residues. From germline, CDR1 is KGHDR and CDR2 SFDVKD. As DNA, the CDR3 is TGTGCCACCAGGTCGACAGGGTCGGACTATGGCTACACCTTC. Protein: CATRSTGSDYGYTF.

There are a few counts of this clone. The chain has TRBV19 and TRBJ1-5; 7 nucleotides line up with TRBD1. The CDR3 has 15 amino acids. The germline CDR1 and CDR2 sequences are LNHDA and SQIVND (reference sequence). Germline trimming cut 5 bases from V and 3 bases from J; bases unmatched to any gene: 7. The CDR3 nucleotides read TGTGCCAGTAGTGTGAGACAGGGATTCAATCAGCCCCAGCATTTT. Encoded protein: CASSVRQGFNQPQHF. Full variable domain (missing parts from reference TRBV19 and TRBJ1-5): DGGITQSPKYLFRKEGQNVTLSCEQNLNHDAMYWYRQDPGQGLRLIYYSQIVNDFQKGDIAEGYSVSREKKESFPLTVTSAQKNPTAFYLCASSVRQGFNQPQHFGDGTRLSIL.

The chain couples TRBV11-3 to TRBJ1-1; tentatively, D is TRBD1 (6 bases). This CDR3 region has 19 residues. CDR1 and CDR2 (germline): SGHNT, YENEEA. V was cut by 0 bases and J by 0 bases, with 20 bases left in between. CDR3: CASSLESRRGRVMNTEAFF. CDR3 DNA sequence: TGTGCCAGCAGCTTAGAATCGCGGCGGGGGCGGGTTATGAACACTGAAGCTTTCTTT.

The chain joins TRBV6-1 to TRBJ2-3, with a weak D call TRBD2 (5 bases). V gave up 3 bases and J gave up 2 bases, with 12 bases separating them. The CDR3 covers 15 residues. CDR1 and CDR2 (germline): MNHNS, SASEGT. The CDR3 bases are TGTGCCAGCAGTGACGGGCGGAGGATCACAGATACGCAGTATTTT. Its protein product is CASSDGRRITDTQYF.

The V gene is TRBV6-4, the J gene TRBJ2-1; tentatively, D is TRBD1 (6 bases). Germline CDR1 is MRHNA and CDR2 is SNTAGT. Deletions cut 5 bases from V and 6 bases from J, with 8 bases between. This CDR3 is built from 12 residues. CDR3 sequence (DNA): TGTGCCAGCAGTTCACAGGGCAATGAGCAGTTCTTC. It is translated as CASSSQGNEQFF.

This sequence joins TRBV7-6 and TRBJ2-1, with D tentatively TRBD2 (7 bases). Per germline, CDR1 SGHVS and CDR2 FNYEAQ. V was shortened by 0 bases and J by 15 bases, with 15 bases between the two germline ends. The CDR3 consists of 13 residues. The CDR3 nucleotides are TGTGCCAGCAGCTTAGCGGGGGCGCGGGAGTTGTTCTTC. This codes for CASSLAGARELFF.

The chain uses TRBV27 and TRBJ2-2; weak D call: TRBD2 (5 bases). The germline V gene encodes CDR1 MNHEY and CDR2 SMNVEV (reference sequence). This CDR3 comprises 15 residues. Trimming took 7 bases from V and 1 from J, leaving 13 bases between them. CDR3 DNA: TGTGCCAGCACCTCTGGAGGACTGAACACCGGGGAGCTGTTTTTT. Protein: CASTSGGLNTGELFF.

The chain is built from TRBV3-1 (or the pseudogene TRBV3-2) and TRBJ2-7, with D tentatively TRBD2 (5 bases). The V and J ends lost 4 bases and 3 bases respectively, with 16 bases between them. Looked up from germline, CDR1 is LGHDT and CDR2 is YNNKEL (reference sequence). This CDR3 comprises 15 residues. In nucleotides, the CDR3 is TGTGCCAGCAGCCCCGGACGCAATGGACTCTACGAGCAGTACTTC. This sequence encodes CASSPGRNGLYEQYF.